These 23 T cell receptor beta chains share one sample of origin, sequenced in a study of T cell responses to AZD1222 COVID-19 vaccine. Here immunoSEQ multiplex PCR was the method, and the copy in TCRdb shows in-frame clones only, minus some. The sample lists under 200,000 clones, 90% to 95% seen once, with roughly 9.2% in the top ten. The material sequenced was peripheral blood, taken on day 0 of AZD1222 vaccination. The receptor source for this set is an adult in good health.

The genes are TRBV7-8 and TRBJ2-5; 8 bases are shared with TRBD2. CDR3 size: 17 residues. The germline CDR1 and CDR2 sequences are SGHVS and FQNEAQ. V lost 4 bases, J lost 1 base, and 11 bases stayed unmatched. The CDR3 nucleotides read TGTGCCAGCAGCTCCGCCCCTAGCGGGCAACCCCAAGAGACCCAGTACTTC. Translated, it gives CASSSAPSGQPQETQYF.

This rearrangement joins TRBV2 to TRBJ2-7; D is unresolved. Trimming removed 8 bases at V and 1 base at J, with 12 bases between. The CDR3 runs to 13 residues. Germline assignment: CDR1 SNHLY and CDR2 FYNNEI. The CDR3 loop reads CASRKVESYEQYF. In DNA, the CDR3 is TGTGCCAGCCGCAAGGTCGAGTCCTACGAGCAGTACTTC.

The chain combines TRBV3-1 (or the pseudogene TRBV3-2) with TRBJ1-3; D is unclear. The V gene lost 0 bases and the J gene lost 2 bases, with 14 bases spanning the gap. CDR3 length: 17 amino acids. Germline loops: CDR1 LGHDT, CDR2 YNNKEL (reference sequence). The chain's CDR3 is CASSQDMSIGPGNTIYF. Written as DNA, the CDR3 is TGTGCCAGCAGCCAAGATATGAGTATTGGACCTGGAAACACCATATATTTT.

CDR3 region: CASSYAGGEKLFF. The CDR3 DNA sequence: TGTGCCAGCAGTTACGCTGGGGGTGAAAAACTGTTTTTT. V gene TRBV6-5 combines with J gene TRBJ1-4, with a tentative D call TRBD1 (5 bases). The CDR3 runs 13 residues. The germline CDR1 and CDR2 sequences are MNHEY and SVGAGI. The V gene lost 2 bases and the J gene lost 7 bases, with 8 bases spanning the gap.

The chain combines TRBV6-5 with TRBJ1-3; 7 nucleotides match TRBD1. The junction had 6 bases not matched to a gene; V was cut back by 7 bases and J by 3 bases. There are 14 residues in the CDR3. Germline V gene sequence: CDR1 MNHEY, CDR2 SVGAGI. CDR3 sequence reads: CASTKTGVGNTIYF. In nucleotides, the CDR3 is TGTGCCAGCACCAAAACAGGGGTTGGAAACACCATATATTTT.

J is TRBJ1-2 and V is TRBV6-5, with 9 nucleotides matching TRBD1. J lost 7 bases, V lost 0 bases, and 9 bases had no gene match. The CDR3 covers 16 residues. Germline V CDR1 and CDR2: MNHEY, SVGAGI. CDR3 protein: CASSYSDPGQGGGYTF. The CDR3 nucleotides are TGTGCCAGCAGTTACTCGGATCCGGGACAGGGAGGTGGCTACACCTTC.

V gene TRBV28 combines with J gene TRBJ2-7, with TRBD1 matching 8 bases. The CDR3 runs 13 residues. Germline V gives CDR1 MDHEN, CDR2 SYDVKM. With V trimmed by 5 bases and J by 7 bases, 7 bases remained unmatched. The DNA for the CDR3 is TGTGCCAGCAGTAACAGGGGGTCGGGTGAGCAGTACTTC. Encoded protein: CASSNRGSGEQYF.

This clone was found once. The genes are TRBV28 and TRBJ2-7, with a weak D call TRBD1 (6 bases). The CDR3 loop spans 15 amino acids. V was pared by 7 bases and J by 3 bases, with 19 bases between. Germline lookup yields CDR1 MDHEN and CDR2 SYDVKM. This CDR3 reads CASIPWGQSDYEQYF. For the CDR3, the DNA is TGTGCCAGCATCCCGTGGGGACAATCGGACTACGAGCAGTACTTC.

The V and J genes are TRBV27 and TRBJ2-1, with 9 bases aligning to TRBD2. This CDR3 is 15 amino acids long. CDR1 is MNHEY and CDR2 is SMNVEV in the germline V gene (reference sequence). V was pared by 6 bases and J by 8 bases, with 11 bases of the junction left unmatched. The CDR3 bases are TGTGCCAGCAGAACAATCGCGGGAGGGCCCGATGAGCAGTTCTTC. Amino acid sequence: CASRTIAGGPDEQFF.

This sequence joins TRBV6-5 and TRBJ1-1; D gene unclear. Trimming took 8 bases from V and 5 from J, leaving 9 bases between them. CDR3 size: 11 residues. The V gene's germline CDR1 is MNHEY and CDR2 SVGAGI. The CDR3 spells CASRFGTEAFF. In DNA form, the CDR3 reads TGTGCCAGCCGATTTGGTACTGAAGCTTTCTTT.

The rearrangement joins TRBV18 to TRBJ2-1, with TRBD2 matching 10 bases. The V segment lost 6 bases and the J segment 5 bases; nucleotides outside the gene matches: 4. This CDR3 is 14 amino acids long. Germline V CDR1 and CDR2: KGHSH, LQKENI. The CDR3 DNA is TGTGCCAGCTCGGCTCTAGCGGGAGACAATGAGCAGTTCTTC. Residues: CASSALAGDNEQFF.

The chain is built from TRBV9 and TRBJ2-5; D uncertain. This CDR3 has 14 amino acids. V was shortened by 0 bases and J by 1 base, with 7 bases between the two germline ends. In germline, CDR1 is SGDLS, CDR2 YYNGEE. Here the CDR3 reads CASSVGVSQETQYF. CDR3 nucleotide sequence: TGTGCCAGCAGCGTAGGTGTCAGCCAAGAGACCCAGTACTTC.

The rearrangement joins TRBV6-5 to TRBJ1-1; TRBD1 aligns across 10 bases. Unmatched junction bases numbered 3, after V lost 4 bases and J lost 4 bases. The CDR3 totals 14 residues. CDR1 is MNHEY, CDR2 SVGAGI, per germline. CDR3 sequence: CASSWTGGGTEAFF. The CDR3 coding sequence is TGTGCCAGCAGTTGGACAGGGGGAGGCACTGAAGCTTTCTTT.

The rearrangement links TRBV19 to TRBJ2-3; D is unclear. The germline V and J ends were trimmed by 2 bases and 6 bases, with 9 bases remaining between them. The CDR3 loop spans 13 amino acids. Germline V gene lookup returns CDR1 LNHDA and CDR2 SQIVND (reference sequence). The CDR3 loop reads CASSIYPGDTQYF. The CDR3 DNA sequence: TGTGCCAGTAGTATATATCCGGGTGATACGCAGTATTTT.

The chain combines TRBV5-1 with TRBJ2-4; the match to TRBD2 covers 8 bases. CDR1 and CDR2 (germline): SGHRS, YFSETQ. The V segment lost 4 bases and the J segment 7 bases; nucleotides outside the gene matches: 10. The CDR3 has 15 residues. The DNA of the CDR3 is TGCGCCAGCAGCAAGATTAGCGGGGCCGGGAACATTCAGTACTTC. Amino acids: CASSKISGAGNIQYF.

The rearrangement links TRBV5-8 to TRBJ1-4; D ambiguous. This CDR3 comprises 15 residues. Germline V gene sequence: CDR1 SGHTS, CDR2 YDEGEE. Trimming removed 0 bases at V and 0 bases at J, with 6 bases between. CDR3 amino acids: CASSLGPATNEKLFF. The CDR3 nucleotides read TGTGCCAGCAGCTTGGGACCAGCAACTAATGAAAAACTGTTTTTT.

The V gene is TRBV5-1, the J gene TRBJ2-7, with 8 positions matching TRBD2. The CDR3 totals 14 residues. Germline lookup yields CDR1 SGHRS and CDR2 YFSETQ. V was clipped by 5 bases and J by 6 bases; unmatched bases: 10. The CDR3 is CASRFTSGASEQYF. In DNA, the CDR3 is TGCGCCAGCAGGTTTACTAGCGGAGCGAGCGAGCAGTACTTC.

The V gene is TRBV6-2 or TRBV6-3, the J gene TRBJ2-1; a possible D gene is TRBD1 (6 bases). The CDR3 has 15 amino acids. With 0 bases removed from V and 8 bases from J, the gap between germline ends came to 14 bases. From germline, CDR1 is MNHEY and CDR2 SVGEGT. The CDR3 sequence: CASSYSRQVGDEQFF. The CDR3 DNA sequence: TGTGCCAGCAGTTACTCACGACAGGTAGGCGATGAGCAGTTCTTC.

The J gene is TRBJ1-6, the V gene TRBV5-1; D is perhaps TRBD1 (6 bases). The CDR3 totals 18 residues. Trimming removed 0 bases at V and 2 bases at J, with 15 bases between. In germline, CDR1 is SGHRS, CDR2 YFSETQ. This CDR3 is CASSLEAGARTYNSPLHF. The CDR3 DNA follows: TGCGCCAGCAGCTTGGAGGCAGGGGCCCGAACCTATAATTCACCCCTCCACTTT.

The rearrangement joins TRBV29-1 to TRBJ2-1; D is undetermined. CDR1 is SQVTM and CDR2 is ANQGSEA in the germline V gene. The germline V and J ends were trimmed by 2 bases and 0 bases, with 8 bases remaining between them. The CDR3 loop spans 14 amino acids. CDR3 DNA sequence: TGCAGCGTTGAATCCCCCCTCTCCTACAATGAGCAGTTCTTC. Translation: CSVESPLSYNEQFF.

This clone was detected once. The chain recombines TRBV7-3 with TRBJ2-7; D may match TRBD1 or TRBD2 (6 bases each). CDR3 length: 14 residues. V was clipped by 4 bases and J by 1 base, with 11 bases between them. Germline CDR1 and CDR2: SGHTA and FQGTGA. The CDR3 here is CASSSTGRSYEQYF. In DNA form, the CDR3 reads TGTGCCAGCAGCTCCACAGGGAGGTCCTACGAGCAGTACTTC.

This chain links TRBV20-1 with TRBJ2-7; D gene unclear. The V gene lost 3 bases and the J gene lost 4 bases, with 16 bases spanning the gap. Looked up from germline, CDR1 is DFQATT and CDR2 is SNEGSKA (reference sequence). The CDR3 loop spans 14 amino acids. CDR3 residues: CSASPFGSGYEQYF. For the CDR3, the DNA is TGCAGTGCTAGTCCCTTCGGATCTGGTTACGAGCAGTACTTC.

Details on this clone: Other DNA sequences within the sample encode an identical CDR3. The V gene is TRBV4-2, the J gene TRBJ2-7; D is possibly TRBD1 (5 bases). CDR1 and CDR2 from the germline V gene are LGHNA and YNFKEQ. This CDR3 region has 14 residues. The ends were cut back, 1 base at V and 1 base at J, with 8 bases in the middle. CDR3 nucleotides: TGTGCCAGCAGCCAAGGGGGCCAGTCCTACGAGCAGTACTTC. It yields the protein CASSQGGQSYEQYF.